The 21 T cell receptor beta chains below come from one sample, sequenced in a study of T cell responses to AZD1222 COVID-19 vaccine. The assay was immunoSEQ multiplex PCR, and TCRdb's table has in-frame clones only and misses some. The sample has about 99,000 clones, 70% to 90% seen once. The material sequenced was peripheral blood, taken on day 0 of AZD1222 vaccination. The receptor source for this set is an adult in good health.

This chain links TRBV7-2 with TRBJ2-5; no reliable D call. The V and J ends lost 4 bases and 3 bases respectively, with 3 bases between them. This CDR3 is built from 11 residues. CDR1 SGHTA and CDR2 FQGNSA come from the germline V gene. CDR3 amino acids: CASSSEETQYF. The CDR3 DNA is TGTGCCAGCAGCTCGGAAGAGACCCAGTACTTC.

A note on this clone: One end of the junction is discordant with germline, which a read error may explain. The chain employs TRBV5-1 and TRBJ2-1; 8 bases fit TRBD1. The CDR3 covers 15 residues. Germline lookup yields CDR1 SGHRS and CDR2 YFSETQ. The CDR3 spells CASSSLDRVYNEQFF. DNA for the CDR3: TGTGCCAGCAGCTCCCTGGACAGGGTGTACAATGAGCAGTTCTTC.

This chain links TRBV2 with TRBJ1-5; D is ambiguous. V lost 6 bases and J lost 0, with 12 bases in between. Germline loops: CDR1 SNHLY, CDR2 FYNNEI. The CDR3 runs 15 residues. The CDR3 loop is CASSRGQLSNQPQHF. In nucleotides, the CDR3 is TGTGCCAGCAGCCGAGGCCAACTTAGCAATCAGCCCCAGCATTTT.

The chain links TRBV7-6 to TRBJ2-3; TRBD2 aligns across 16 bases. V shed 4 bases and J 4 bases; nucleotides not matched to a gene: 5. In germline, CDR1 is SGHVS, CDR2 FNYEAQ. The CDR3 spans 17 residues. This CDR3 reads CASSSGLAGGFADTQYF. CDR3 in DNA: TGTGCCAGCAGCTCGGGACTAGCGGGAGGGTTTGCAGATACGCAGTATTTT.

The chain joins TRBV27 to TRBJ2-5, with unresolved D. The V and J ends lost 0 bases and 2 bases respectively, with 13 bases between them. Germline values: CDR1 MNHEY, CDR2 SMNVEV (reference sequence). This CDR3 spans 16 amino acids. In DNA, the CDR3 is TGTGCCAGCAGTTTATCCGGCCGGCTGGGTCAAGAGACCCAGTACTTC. Translation: CASSLSGRLGQETQYF.

The chain couples TRBV10-3 to TRBJ2-3; 10 nucleotides match TRBD1. The junction had 4 bases not matched to a gene; V was cut back by 6 bases and J by 1 base. CDR1 ENHRY and CDR2 SYGVKD come from the germline V gene. The CDR3 covers 15 residues. The CDR3 sequence is CAISLTGGGTDTQYF. Here the CDR3 DNA reads TGTGCCATCAGCCTGACAGGGGGCGGCACAGATACGCAGTATTTT.

The chain recombines TRBV19 with TRBJ2-1; the D gene is possibly TRBD2 (5 bases). This CDR3 contains 13 residues. Germline lookup yields CDR1 LNHDA and CDR2 SQIVND (reference sequence). Trimming pared 1 base from V and 9 bases from J, leaving 10 bases between. In DNA, the CDR3 is TGTGCCAGTAGTATAGTGGTAGGAGGTGAGCAGTTCTTC. Its translation is CASSIVVGGEQFF.

This chain uses TRBV13 with TRBJ1-1; D remains ambiguous. The CDR3 contains 13 residues. Germline CDR1 PRHDT, CDR2 FYEKMQ (reference sequence). V shed 6 bases and J shed 2 bases, with 10 bases lying between them. As DNA, the CDR3 is TGTGCCAGCAGGAACGATGACAACACTGAAGCTTTCTTT. It specifies CASRNDDNTEAFF.

The V and J genes are TRBV7-2 and TRBJ1-2; 8 bases are shared with TRBD1. From germline, CDR1 is SGHTA and CDR2 FQGNSA. Trimming at V came to 4 bases and at J to 4 bases, leaving 5 bases not matched to a gene. The CDR3 contains 14 residues. CDR3 protein: CASSSGQGFYGYTF. CDR3 in DNA: TGTGCCAGCAGCTCCGGACAGGGCTTCTATGGCTACACCTTC.

This clone was observed a single time. The V call is TRBV15, the J call TRBJ2-3; D may match TRBD1 or TRBD2 (5 bases each). The ends were cut back, 0 bases at V and 3 bases at J, with 16 bases in the middle. There are 17 residues in the CDR3. From germline, CDR1 is LNHNV and CDR2 YYDKDF (reference sequence). The CDR3 region is CATSRDRTTRGTDTQYF. CDR3 DNA: TGTGCCACCAGCAGAGATCGAACTACTAGGGGAACAGATACGCAGTATTTT.

V is TRBV11-1 and J is TRBJ2-2, with 9 positions matching TRBD1. The CDR3 loop spans 15 amino acids. CDR1 SGHAT and CDR2 FQDESV come from the germline V gene (reference sequence). J lost 3 bases, V lost 5 bases, and 4 bases had no gene match. The CDR3 nucleotides are TGTGCCAGCAGCGATCGGACAGGGGACACCGGGGAGCTGTTTTTT. Residues: CASSDRTGDTGELFF.

This clone was counted a single time. This chain joins TRBV21-1 and TRBJ1-2; no check of the table's D call, TRBD1, against the DNA was made. TRBV21-1 is an annotated pseudogene. The CDR3 consists of 12 residues. CDR3 region: CASSRTGGGYTF. For the CDR3, the DNA is TGTGCCAGCAGTAGGACAGGGGGCGGCTACACCTTC.

The chain couples TRBV29-1 to TRBJ2-5; TRBD1 matches 9 bases. V trimming: 7 bases; J trimming: 5 bases; junction bases outside the gene matches: 5. This CDR3 comprises 12 residues. CDR1 is SQVTM and CDR2 is ANQGSEA in the germline V gene. CDR3 coding DNA: TGCAGCGACCGGGGACAGGGCGAGACCCAGTACTTC. Translation: CSDRGQGETQYF.

This chain joins TRBV19 and TRBJ2-3; 10 positions agree with TRBD2. V gave up 11 bases and J gave up 4 bases; unmatched junction bases: 12. The CDR3 runs 15 residues. Germline V lookup: CDR1 LNHDA, CDR2 SQIVND (reference sequence). The CDR3 here is CASSGGLAGADTQYF. For the CDR3, the DNA is TGTGCCTCCAGTGGGGGGCTAGCGGGGGCAGATACGCAGTATTTT. Based on the CDR3 plus reference TRBV19 and TRBJ2-3, the full variable domain is DGGITQSPKYLFRKEGQNVTLSCEQNLNHDAMYWYRQDPGQGLRLIYYSQIVNDFQKGDIAEGYSVSREKKESFPLTVTSAQKNPTAFYLCASSGGLAGADTQYFGPGTRLTVL.

This rearrangement joins TRBV23-1 to TRBJ1-2; possible D gene TRBD1, 5 bases. TRBV23-1 is filed as an ORF, its function uncertain. V lost 8 bases and J 4 bases, leaving 23 bases between the germline ends. The CDR3 is 16 amino acids. CDR3 nucleotide sequence: TGCGCCAGCGGGGGAGTCAGGCCAGGGCCGGGCTATGGCTACACCTTC. Its translation is CASGGVRPGPGYGYTF.

This clone appeared a single time. V usage is TRBV7-2 and J usage is TRBJ2-2, with 7 bases identical to TRBD1. CDR1 and CDR2 from the germline V gene are SGHTA and FQGNSA. V dropped 5 bases and J dropped 5; count of bases not matched to a gene: 8. This CDR3 is built from 15 residues. CDR3 residues: CASSPKTGYTGELFF. CDR3 in DNA: TGTGCCAGCAGCCCTAAGACAGGGTATACCGGGGAGCTGTTTTTT.

The chain links TRBV7-3 to TRBJ2-5; maybe TRBD2 (6 bases). V lost 5 bases to trimming and J lost 2 bases, with 9 bases between them. The CDR3 spans 13 residues. CDR1 is SGHTA, CDR2 FQGTGA, per germline. CDR3 in amino acids: CASSRGTQETQYF. The CDR3 nucleotides read TGTGCCAGCAGCCGCGGGACGCAAGAGACCCAGTACTTC.

This clone was counted a single time. The chain joins TRBV7-2 to TRBJ1-4; D unresolved. Trimming took 6 bases from V and 0 from J, leaving 2 bases between them. The length of the CDR3 is 12 residues. Germline values: CDR1 SGHTA, CDR2 FQGNSA. The CDR3 DNA reads as TGTGCCAGCAGTTCAACTAATGAAAAACTGTTTTTT. It specifies CASSSTNEKLFF.

The J gene is TRBJ2-7, the V gene TRBV7-2; no clear D. Germline CDR1 SGHTA, CDR2 FQGNSA. CDR3 length: 15 amino acids. V lost 1 base to trimming and J lost 0 bases, with 10 bases between them. CDR3 in DNA: TGTGCCAGCAGCTTAGTCGGCGGACCCTCCTACGAGCAGTACTTC. Translated, it gives CASSLVGGPSYEQYF.

The chain joins TRBV7-2 to TRBJ2-1, with 10 bases lining up with TRBD2. The CDR3 spans 14 residues. The junction had 5 bases not matched to a gene; V was cut back by 5 bases and J by 7 bases. Germline CDR1 and CDR2: SGHTA and FQGNSA. The CDR3 nucleotides read TGTGCCAGCAGCCCGAAGCGGGGGGGGAATGAGCAGTTCTTC. Translating it yields CASSPKRGGNEQFF.

The chain is built from TRBV10-3 and TRBJ1-2; 7 bases map to TRBD1. The V gene end was trimmed by 6 bases and the J gene end by 4 bases; junction bases not matched to a gene: 8. The CDR3 length is 14 residues. Looked up from germline, CDR1 is ENHRY and CDR2 is SYGVKD. The CDR3 sequence is CAISPGTETYGYTF. In nucleotides, the CDR3 is TGTGCCATCAGCCCCGGGACAGAAACCTATGGCTACACCTTC.